The rows below give T cell receptor beta chains drawn from one sample of a study of Graves' ophthalmopathy and Graves' hyperthyroidism. TCRdb recomputed calls from the multiplex PCR reads with MiXCR, one row per CDR3 protein. The table records about 550,000 distinct CDR3 sequences, under 45% of them present only once. The sequenced sample consisted of peripheral blood or thyroid tissue (not recorded which). These receptors were collected from an adult man with Graves' hyperthyroidism. CDR3s include the opening cysteine and the closing phenylalanine or tryptophan. D genes are given only for firm matches. Size tells how often a clone was seen (once, few, many) or the class of an expanded clone, and some rows leave it out.

J gene: TRBJ1-5; V gene: TRBV7-9; CDR3 length: 12; clone size: many; D gene: .; CDR3 protein: CASSSGRQPQHF; CDR3 DNA: TGTGCCAGCAGCTCAGGTCGTCAGCCCCAGCATTTT
J gene: TRBJ1-3; V gene: TRBV7-9; CDR3 length: 15; clone size: few; D gene: .; CDR3 protein: CASSLGGDSGNTIYF; CDR3 DNA: TGTGCCAGCAGCCTCGGGGGTGACTCTGGAAACACCATATATTTT
J gene: TRBJ1-4; V gene: TRBV29-1; CDR3 length: 11; clone size: .; D gene: .; CDR3 protein: CSVDRGQGGFF; CDR3 DNA: TGCAGCGTTGATCGGGGGCAGGGAGGGTTTTTT
J gene: TRBJ1-1; V gene: TRBV6-5; CDR3 length: 13; clone size: many; D gene: .; CDR3 protein: CASSYKAGTEAFF; CDR3 DNA: TGTGCCAGCAGTTACAAAGCGGGGACTGAAGCTTTCTTT
J gene: TRBJ2-1; V gene: TRBV2; CDR3 length: 13; clone size: .; D gene: TRBD2; CDR3 protein: CASTPSGRGEQFF; CDR3 DNA: TGTGCCAGCACCCCAAGCGGGAGAGGTGAGCAGTTCTTC
J gene: TRBJ2-5; V gene: TRBV28; CDR3 length: 16; clone size: .; D gene: TRBD2; CDR3 protein: CASSKGLAGGLKTQYF; CDR3 DNA: TGTGCCAGCAGTAAAGGACTAGCGGGGGGGCTGAAGACCCAGTACTTC
J gene: TRBJ2-7; V gene: TRBV2; CDR3 length: 13; clone size: many; D gene: TRBD2; CDR3 protein: CASSLGGRDEQYF; CDR3 DNA: TGTGCCAGCAGCCTCGGTGGGAGGGACGAGCAGTACTTC
J gene: TRBJ1-5; V gene: TRBV24-1; CDR3 length: 16; clone size: many; D gene: TRBD1; CDR3 protein: CATSDSQGMSNQPQHF; CDR3 DNA: TGTGCCACCAGTGATTCACAGGGGATGAGCAATCAGCCCCAGCATTTT
J gene: TRBJ2-7; V gene: TRBV7-8; CDR3 length: 15; clone size: .; D gene: TRBD1; CDR3 protein: CASSSGDRGLYEQYF; CDR3 DNA: TGTGCCAGCAGCTCTGGGGACAGGGGGCTGTACGAGCAGTACTTC
J gene: TRBJ1-1; V gene: TRBV7-9; CDR3 length: 15; clone size: .; D gene: .; CDR3 protein: CASSADPGWNTEAFF; CDR3 DNA: TGTGCCAGCAGCGCCGACCCAGGATGGAACACTGAAGCTTTCTTT
J gene: TRBJ1-4; V gene: TRBV7-8; CDR3 length: 16; clone size: .; D gene: .; CDR3 protein: CASSLGGGKTNEKLFF; CDR3 DNA: TGTGCCAGCAGCTTAGGTGGAGGCAAAACTAATGAAAAACTGTTTTTT
J gene: TRBJ2-7; V gene: TRBV10-3; CDR3 length: 14; clone size: many; D gene: TRBD1; CDR3 protein: CAISAGQGADEQYF; CDR3 DNA: TGTGCCATCAGTGCGGGACAGGGAGCCGACGAGCAGTACTTC
J gene: TRBJ1-4; V gene: TRBV12-3/TRBV12-4; CDR3 length: 14; clone size: .; D gene: .; CDR3 protein: CASGLGRTNEKLFF; CDR3 DNA: TGTGCTAGTGGTTTGGGACGTACTAATGAAAAACTGTTTTTT
J gene: TRBJ1-1; V gene: TRBV7-3; CDR3 length: 13; clone size: once; D gene: .; CDR3 protein: CASRGGGVTEAFF; CDR3 DNA: TGTGCCAGCAGGGGAGGGGGAGTTACTGAAGCTTTCTTT
J gene: TRBJ1-5; V gene: TRBV5-5; CDR3 length: 14; clone size: many; D gene: TRBD1; CDR3 protein: CASSLGTGVQPQHF; CDR3 DNA: TGTGCCAGCAGCTTAGGGACAGGGGTACAGCCCCAGCATTTT
J gene: TRBJ2-3; V gene: TRBV29-1; CDR3 length: 13; clone size: few; D gene: .; CDR3 protein: CSGTTGRTDTQYF; CDR3 DNA: TGCAGCGGAACCACAGGGCGCACAGATACGCAGTATTTT
J gene: TRBJ1-5; V gene: TRBV7-8; CDR3 length: 14; clone size: .; D gene: .; CDR3 protein: CASSYLTGEETQHF; CDR3 DNA: TGTGCCAGCAGTTACCTCACGGGTGAAGAGACCCAGCATTTT
J gene: TRBJ1-5; V gene: TRBV19; CDR3 length: 14; clone size: many; D gene: .; CDR3 protein: CASSTTGNNQPQHF; CDR3 DNA: TGTGCCAGTAGTACTACAGGGAACAATCAGCCCCAGCATTTT
J gene: TRBJ1-5; V gene: TRBV20-1; CDR3 length: 13; clone size: many; D gene: .; CDR3 protein: CSAGRNSNQPQHF; CDR3 DNA: TGCAGTGCTGGCAGGAATAGCAATCAGCCCCAGCATTTT
J gene: TRBJ1-4; V gene: TRBV12-3/TRBV12-4; CDR3 length: 14; clone size: few; D gene: TRBD1; CDR3 protein: CASSFRGLGEKLFF; CDR3 DNA: TGTGCCAGCAGTTTCAGGGGGTTAGGGGAAAAACTGTTTTTT
J gene: TRBJ2-2; V gene: TRBV2; CDR3 length: 14; clone size: .; D gene: .; CDR3 protein: CASSELPGTGELFF; CDR3 DNA: TGTGCCAGCAGTGAACTGCCTGGCACCGGGGAGCTGTTTTTT
J gene: TRBJ2-2; V gene: TRBV5-1; CDR3 length: 17; clone size: .; D gene: .; CDR3 protein: CASNLVGLWGNTGELFF; CDR3 DNA: TGCGCCAGCAACTTGGTGGGATTATGGGGGAACACCGGGGAGCTGTTTTTC
J gene: TRBJ2-2; V gene: TRBV9; CDR3 length: 14; clone size: many; D gene: .; CDR3 protein: CASSATGGDGELFF; CDR3 DNA: TGTGCCAGCAGCGCGACAGGTGGGGACGGGGAGCTGTTTTTT
J gene: TRBJ1-2; V gene: TRBV29-1; CDR3 length: 12; clone size: many; D gene: .; CDR3 protein: CSVDGSAYGYTF; CDR3 DNA: TGCAGCGTTGATGGCAGCGCGTATGGCTACACCTTC
J gene: TRBJ1-2; V gene: TRBV3-1; CDR3 length: 14; clone size: few; D gene: .; CDR3 protein: CASSLSGRGDGYTF; CDR3 DNA: TGTGCCAGCAGCCTAAGTGGCAGAGGAGATGGCTACACCTTC
J gene: TRBJ1-5; V gene: TRBV2; CDR3 length: 12; clone size: .; D gene: .; CDR3 protein: CASSDTRETQHF; CDR3 DNA: TGTGCCAGCAGTGACACCAGGGAGACCCAGCATTTT
J gene: TRBJ1-5; V gene: TRBV5-1; CDR3 length: 15; clone size: .; D gene: TRBD1; CDR3 protein: CASSSTGVPNQPQHF; CDR3 DNA: TGCGCCAGCAGCTCAACAGGGGTCCCAAATCAGCCCCAGCATTTT
J gene: TRBJ2-7; V gene: TRBV11-3; CDR3 length: 15; clone size: .; D gene: TRBD2; CDR3 protein: CASSPRLAGEYEQYF; CDR3 DNA: TGTGCCAGCAGCCCCCGACTAGCGGGAGAGTACGAGCAGTACTTC
J gene: TRBJ2-5; V gene: TRBV20-1; CDR3 length: 13; clone size: many; D gene: TRBD2; CDR3 protein: CSAPIAGQETQYF; CDR3 DNA: TGCAGTGCTCCGATAGCGGGCCAAGAGACCCAGTACTTC
J gene: TRBJ2-7; V gene: TRBV19; CDR3 length: 15; clone size: .; D gene: TRBD2; CDR3 protein: CASSIGLAGTYEQYF; CDR3 DNA: TGTGCCAGTAGTATAGGACTAGCGGGAACATACGAGCAGTACTTC
J gene: TRBJ2-2; V gene: TRBV7-3; CDR3 length: 14; clone size: .; D gene: TRBD2; CDR3 protein: CASSRGLHTGELFF; CDR3 DNA: TGTGCCAGCAGCAGGGGACTACACACCGGGGAGCTGTTTTTT
J gene: TRBJ2-6; V gene: TRBV12-3/TRBV12-4; CDR3 length: 16; clone size: few; D gene: .; CDR3 protein: CASTLDLGPGANVLTF; CDR3 DNA: TGTGCCAGCACTCTCGATCTAGGGCCTGGGGCCAACGTCCTGACTTTC
J gene: TRBJ2-2; V gene: TRBV7-2; CDR3 length: 15; clone size: many; D gene: TRBD2; CDR3 protein: CASSRRLAKAGELFF; CDR3 DNA: TGTGCCAGCAGCCGGAGACTAGCGAAGGCCGGGGAGCTGTTTTTT
J gene: TRBJ1-1; V gene: TRBV9; CDR3 length: 17; clone size: .; D gene: TRBD1; CDR3 protein: CASSTDPGGGLRTEAFF; CDR3 DNA: TGTGCCAGCAGCACTGACCCAGGGGGCGGATTAAGGACTGAAGCTTTCTTT
J gene: TRBJ2-7; V gene: TRBV7-2; CDR3 length: 16; clone size: many; D gene: TRBD2; CDR3 protein: CASTSWTSGTSYEQYF; CDR3 DNA: TGTGCCAGCACCTCCTGGACTAGCGGGACATCCTACGAGCAGTACTTC
J gene: TRBJ2-6; V gene: TRBV24-1; CDR3 length: 16; clone size: .; D gene: TRBD1; CDR3 protein: CATSDLQGARANVLTF; CDR3 DNA: TGTGCCACCAGTGATTTGCAGGGGGCGAGGGCCAACGTCCTGACTTTC
J gene: TRBJ1-2; V gene: TRBV25-1; CDR3 length: 16; clone size: many; D gene: TRBD1; CDR3 protein: CASSEVGTGTNYGYTF; CDR3 DNA: TGTGCCAGCAGTGAAGTTGGGACAGGGACTAACTATGGCTACACCTTC
J gene: TRBJ2-7; V gene: TRBV28; CDR3 length: 14; clone size: .; D gene: TRBD1; CDR3 protein: CASTMGDSFYEQYF; CDR3 DNA: TGTGCCAGCACAATGGGGGACAGCTTCTACGAGCAGTACTTC
J gene: TRBJ2-7; V gene: TRBV11-3; CDR3 length: 14; clone size: few; D gene: .; CDR3 protein: CASSLGGTTYEQYF; CDR3 DNA: TGTGCCAGCAGCTTAGGCGGGACAACCTACGAGCAGTACTTC
J gene: TRBJ2-5; V gene: TRBV5-1; CDR3 length: 16; clone size: many; D gene: TRBD2; CDR3 protein: CASSLGQRGIQETQYF; CDR3 DNA: TGCGCCAGCAGCTTGGGTCAGCGGGGGATACAAGAGACCCAGTACTTC
J gene: TRBJ2-6; V gene: TRBV9; CDR3 length: 19; clone size: .; D gene: .; CDR3 protein: CASSVSQTGDYSGANVLTF; CDR3 DNA: TGTGCCAGCAGCGTATCCCAGACAGGGGACTACTCTGGGGCCAACGTCCTGACTTTC
J gene: TRBJ1-5; V gene: TRBV20-1; CDR3 length: 15; clone size: many; D gene: TRBD1; CDR3 protein: CSVAAGGSSNQPQHF; CDR3 DNA: TGCAGTGTAGCTGCAGGGGGCTCAAGCAATCAGCCCCAGCATTTT
J gene: TRBJ2-7; V gene: TRBV5-1; CDR3 length: 13; clone size: few; D gene: TRBD2; CDR3 protein: CASSREASYEQYF; CDR3 DNA: TGCGCCAGCTCGCGGGAGGCCTCCTACGAGCAGTACTTC
J gene: TRBJ2-5; V gene: TRBV29-1; CDR3 length: 12; clone size: .; D gene: .; CDR3 protein: CSVGPDREAQYF; CDR3 DNA: TGCAGCGTTGGACCGGACAGAGAGGCCCAGTACTTC
J gene: TRBJ2-2; V gene: TRBV5-1; CDR3 length: 15; clone size: many; D gene: .; CDR3 protein: CASSSGTANTGELFF; CDR3 DNA: TGCGCCAGCAGCTCGGGGACCGCCAACACCGGGGAGCTGTTTTTT